Sequencing of this T cell receptor beta chain was carried out in a study of breast tumors, draining lymph nodes, adjacent tissues. General study findings and limits: Tumors had less TCR diversity than lymph nodes, more than nontumor tissue. That most tumor T cells come from lymph nodes remained unproven. Luminal-like breast cancer showed significantly greater tumor-nontumor repertoire similarity than basal-like breast cancer did.

The lymph nodes were axillary draining lymph nodes from breast cancer patients. This CDR3 is 13 amino acids long. The germline V gene has CDR1 SEHNR and CDR2 FQNEAQ (reference sequence). V gave up 5 bases and J gave up 5 bases; unmatched junction bases: 5. About this clonotype: Antigen specificity is unknown.

MiXCR, run by TCRdb on the multiplex PCR reads, gives a single entry per CDR3 protein. The sample lists about 140,000 distinct CDR3 sequences; about 33% were seen once. This receptor was identified in a female donor with breast cancer. Some clones in this sample may be carry-over from other donors' samples. Sequenced: axillary lymph node tissue. V gene TRBV7-9 combines with J gene TRBJ2-5; 7 bases are a match to TRBD1. CDR3 sequence (DNA): TGTGCCAGCAGCCGACAGGGACGGGAGACCCAGTACTTC. It translates to CASSRQGRETQYF.